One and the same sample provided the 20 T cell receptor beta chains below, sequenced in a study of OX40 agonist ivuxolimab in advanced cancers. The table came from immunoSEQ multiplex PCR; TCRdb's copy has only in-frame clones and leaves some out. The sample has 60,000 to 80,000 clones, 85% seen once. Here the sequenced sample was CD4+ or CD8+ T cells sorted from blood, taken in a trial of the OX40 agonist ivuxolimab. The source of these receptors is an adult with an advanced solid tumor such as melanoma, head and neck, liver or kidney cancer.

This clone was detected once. Here the CDR3 reads CASSQVVALVDRDSPLHF. The CDR3 DNA reads as TGCGCCAGCAGCCAAGTCGTAGCTCTGGTTGACAGGGATTCACCCCTCCACTTT. This chain connects TRBV4-3 to TRBJ1-6; 7 nucleotides align to TRBD1. The V and J ends lost 1 base and 8 bases, in that order; junction bases with no gene match: 14. The germline V gene encodes CDR1 LGHNA and CDR2 YSLEER. The CDR3 totals 18 residues.

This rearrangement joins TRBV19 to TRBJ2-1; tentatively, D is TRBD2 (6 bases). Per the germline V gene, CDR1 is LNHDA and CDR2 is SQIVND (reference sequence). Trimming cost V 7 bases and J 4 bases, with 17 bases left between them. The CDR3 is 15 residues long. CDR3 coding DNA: TGTGCCAGTACCACTGGGAGGTCTCCTTACAATGAGCAGTTCTTC. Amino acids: CASTTGRSPYNEQFF.

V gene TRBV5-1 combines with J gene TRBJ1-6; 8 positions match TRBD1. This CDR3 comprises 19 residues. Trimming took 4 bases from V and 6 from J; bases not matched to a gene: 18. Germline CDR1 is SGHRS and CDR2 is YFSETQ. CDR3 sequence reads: CASSKLATSQGASNSPLHF. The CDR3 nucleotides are TGCGCCAGCAGCAAACTCGCCACCTCGCAGGGGGCAAGTAATTCACCCCTCCACTTT.

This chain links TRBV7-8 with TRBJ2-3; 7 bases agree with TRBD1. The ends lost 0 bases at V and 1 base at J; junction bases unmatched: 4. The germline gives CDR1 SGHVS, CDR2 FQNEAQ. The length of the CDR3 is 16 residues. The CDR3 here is CASSLAGGGGTDTQYF. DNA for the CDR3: TGTGCCAGCAGCTTAGCAGGGGGCGGTGGCACAGATACGCAGTATTTT.

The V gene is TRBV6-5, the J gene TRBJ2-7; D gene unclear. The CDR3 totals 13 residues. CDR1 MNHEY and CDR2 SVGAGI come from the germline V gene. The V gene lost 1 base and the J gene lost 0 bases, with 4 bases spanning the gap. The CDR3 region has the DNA TGTGCCAGCAGTTACTTAGGCTCCTACGAGCAGTACGTC. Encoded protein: CASSYLGSYEQYV.

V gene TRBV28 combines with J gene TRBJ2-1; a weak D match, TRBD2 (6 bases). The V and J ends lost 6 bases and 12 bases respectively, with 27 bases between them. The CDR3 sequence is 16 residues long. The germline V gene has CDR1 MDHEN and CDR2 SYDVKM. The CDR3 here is CASSSRPEGRRRAQFF. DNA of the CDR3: TGTGCCAGCAGCTCCCGCCCGGAGGGCCGCCGTCGTGCGCAGTTCTTC.

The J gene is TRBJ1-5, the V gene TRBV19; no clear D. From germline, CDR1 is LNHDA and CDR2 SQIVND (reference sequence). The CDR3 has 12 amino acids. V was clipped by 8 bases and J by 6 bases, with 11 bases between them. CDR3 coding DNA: TGTGCCAGTCACAAGTTCGGTCAGCCCCAGCATTTT. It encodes CASHKFGQPQHF.

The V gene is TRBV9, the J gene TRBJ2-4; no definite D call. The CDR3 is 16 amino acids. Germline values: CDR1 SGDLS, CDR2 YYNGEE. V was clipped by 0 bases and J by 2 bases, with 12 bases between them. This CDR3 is CASSVDRVFPKNIQYF. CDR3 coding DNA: TGTGCCAGCAGCGTAGATAGGGTTTTCCCCAAAAACATTCAGTACTTC.

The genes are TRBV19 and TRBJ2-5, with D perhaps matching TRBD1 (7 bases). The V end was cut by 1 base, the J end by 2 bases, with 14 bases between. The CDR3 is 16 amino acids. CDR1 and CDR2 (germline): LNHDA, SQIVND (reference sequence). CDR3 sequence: CASSIATAGGQETQYF. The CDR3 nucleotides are TGTGCCAGTAGTATAGCGACGGCAGGGGGGCAAGAGACCCAGTACTTC.

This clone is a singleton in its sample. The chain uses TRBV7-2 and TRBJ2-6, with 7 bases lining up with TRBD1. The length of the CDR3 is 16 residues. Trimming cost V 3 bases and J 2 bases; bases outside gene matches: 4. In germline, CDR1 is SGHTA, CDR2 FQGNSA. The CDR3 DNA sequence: TGTGCCAGCAGCTTGACAGGGACCACTGGGGCCAACGTCCTGACTTTC. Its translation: CASSLTGTTGANVLTF.

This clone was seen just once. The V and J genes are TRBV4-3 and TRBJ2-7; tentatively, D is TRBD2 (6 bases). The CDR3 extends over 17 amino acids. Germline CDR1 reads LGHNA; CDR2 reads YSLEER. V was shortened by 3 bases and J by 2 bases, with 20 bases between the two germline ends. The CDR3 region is CASSQLGAGHDAYEQYF. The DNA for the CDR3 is TGCGCCAGCAGCCAGCTAGGGGCGGGGCACGATGCCTACGAGCAGTACTTC.

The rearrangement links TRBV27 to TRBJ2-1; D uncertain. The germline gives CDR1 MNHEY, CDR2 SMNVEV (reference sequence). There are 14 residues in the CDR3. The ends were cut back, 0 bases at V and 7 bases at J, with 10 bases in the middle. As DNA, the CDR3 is TGTGCCAGCAGTTTATCGAGGTACAAAAATGAGCAGTTCTTC. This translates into CASSLSRYKNEQFF.

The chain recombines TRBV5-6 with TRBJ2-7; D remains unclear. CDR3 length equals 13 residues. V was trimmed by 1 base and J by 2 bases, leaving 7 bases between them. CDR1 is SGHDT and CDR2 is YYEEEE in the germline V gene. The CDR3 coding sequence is TGTGCCAGCAGCTTGCAACGCACCTACGAGCAGTACTTC. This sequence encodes CASSLQRTYEQYF.

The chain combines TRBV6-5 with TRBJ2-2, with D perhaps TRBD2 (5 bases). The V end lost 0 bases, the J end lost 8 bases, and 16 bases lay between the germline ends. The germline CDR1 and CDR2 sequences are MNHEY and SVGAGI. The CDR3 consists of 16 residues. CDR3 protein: CASSYSPVAGAGELFF. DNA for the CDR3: TGTGCCAGCAGTTACTCTCCGGTGGCGGGCGCGGGGGAGCTGTTTTTT.

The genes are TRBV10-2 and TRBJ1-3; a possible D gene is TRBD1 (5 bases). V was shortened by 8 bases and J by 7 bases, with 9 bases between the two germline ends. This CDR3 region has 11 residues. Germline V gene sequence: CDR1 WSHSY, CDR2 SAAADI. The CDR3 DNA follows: TGCGCCAGCGAGGGGAGGAACACCATATATTTT. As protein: CASEGRNTIYF.

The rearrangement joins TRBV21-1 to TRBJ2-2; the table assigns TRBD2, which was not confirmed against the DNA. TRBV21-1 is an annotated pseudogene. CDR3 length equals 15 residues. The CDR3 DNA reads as TGTGCCTCCCCCGGGGGGCGTAAGGACACCGGGGAGCTGTTTTTT. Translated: CASPGGRKDTGELFF.

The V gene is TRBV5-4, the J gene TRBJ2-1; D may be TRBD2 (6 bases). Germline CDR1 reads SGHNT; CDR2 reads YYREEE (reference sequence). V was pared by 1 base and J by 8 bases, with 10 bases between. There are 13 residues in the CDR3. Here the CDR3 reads CASSLWGVDEQFF. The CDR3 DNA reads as TGTGCCAGCAGCTTGTGGGGGGTCGATGAGCAGTTCTTC. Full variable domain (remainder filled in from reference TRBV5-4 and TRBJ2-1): ETGVTQSPTHLIKTRGQQVTLRCSSQSGHNTVSWYQQALGQGPQFIFQYYREEENGRGNFPPRFSGLQFPNYSSELNVNALELDDSALYLCASSLWGVDEQFFGPGTRLTVL.

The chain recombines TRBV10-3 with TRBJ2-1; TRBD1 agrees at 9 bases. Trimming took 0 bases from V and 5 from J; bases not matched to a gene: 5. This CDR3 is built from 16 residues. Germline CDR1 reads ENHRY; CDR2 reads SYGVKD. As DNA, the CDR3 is TGTGCCATCAGTGAGTCCGGACAGGGGCTCAACAATGAGCAGTTCTTC. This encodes CAISESGQGLNNEQFF.

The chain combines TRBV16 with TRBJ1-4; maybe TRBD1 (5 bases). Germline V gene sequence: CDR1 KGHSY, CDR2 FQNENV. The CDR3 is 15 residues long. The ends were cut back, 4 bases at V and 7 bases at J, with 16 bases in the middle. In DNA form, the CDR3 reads TGTGCCAGCAGCCCCGCCCGGGGGTTGGCTGAAAAACTGTTTTTT. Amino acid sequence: CASSPARGLAEKLFF.

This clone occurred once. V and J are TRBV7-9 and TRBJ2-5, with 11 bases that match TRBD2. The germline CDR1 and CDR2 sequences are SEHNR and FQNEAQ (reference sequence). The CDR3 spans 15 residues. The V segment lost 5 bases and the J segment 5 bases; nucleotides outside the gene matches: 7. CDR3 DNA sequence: TGTGCCAGCAGCCCAACTAGCGGGAGAGTCGAGACCCAGTACTTC. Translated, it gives CASSPTSGRVETQYF.